This T cell receptor (beta chain) was captured by sequencing in a study of T cells in Graves' hyperthyroidism and ophthalmopathy. Study-level information: The blood sample was taken at first diagnosis, before treatment began.

This clonotype was detected once. Amplified regions were TCR beta CDR3 sequences from RNA transcripts. The study used the HTBI primer set for a first-round RT-PCR of the TCR CDR3. Each CDR3 protein is one row after TCRdb ran MiXCR on the multiplex PCR reads. Here the sample spans roughly 650,000 distinct CDR3 sequences, about a sixth being singletons. V was trimmed by 4 bases and J by 2 bases, leaving 14 bases between them. This CDR3 contains 15 residues. Germline lookup yields CDR1 SGHDT and CDR2 YYEEEE. With duration under 3 months, ophthalmopathy was active: Clinical Activity Score at least 3, NOSPECS at least 4. Patients showing uncontrolled infection, other autoimmune disease, pregnancy or lactation were ineligible. Based on clinical symptoms, serum thyroxine and TRAb, thyroid ultrasound and orbital computed tomography, diagnoses were reached.

This receptor was identified in a woman aged 40 to 49 with Graves' ophthalmopathy. The sample consisted of blood. This rearrangement joins TRBV5-6 to TRBJ2-3; D gene uncertain. CDR3 residues: CASSQKSQYTDTQYF. Here the CDR3 DNA reads TGTGCCAGCAGCCAAAAATCGCAGTACACAGATACGCAGTATTTT.